This entry describes one TCR beta chain. Its antigen is undetermined. CDR3 size: 11 residues. V shed 3 bases and J shed 5 bases, with 4 bases lying between them. The germline V gene has CDR1 SGHRS and CDR2 YFSETQ. Treatment described: oral pan-JAK inhibitor, 5-10 mg twice daily. RNA, once extracted, was reverse transcribed into cDNA for use as the sequencing template. Assay: immunoSEQ multiplex PCR; the TCRdb copy retains only in-frame clones and omits some. Here the sample spans more than 95,000 clones, about 59% being singletons. These data belong to a study of CD8+ T cells in alopecia areata. Overall study results and limits: Patients shared TCRs less clearly than mice did, possibly for HLA-related reasons. Elevated clonality characterized lesional scalp relative to normal scalp, particularly in alopecia totalis/universalis. Scalp samples also yield sequences from resident alphabeta T cells of normal skin.

The genes are TRBV5-1 and TRBJ2-3; D call uncertain. The TCR originated in a human donor with alopecia areata. The input for sequencing was CD4+ T cells sorted from blood, taken at week 4, from a patient treated with tofacitinib. The CDR3 sequence is CASSWKDTQYF. CDR3 bases: TGCGCCAGCAGCTGGAAAGATACGCAGTATTTT.